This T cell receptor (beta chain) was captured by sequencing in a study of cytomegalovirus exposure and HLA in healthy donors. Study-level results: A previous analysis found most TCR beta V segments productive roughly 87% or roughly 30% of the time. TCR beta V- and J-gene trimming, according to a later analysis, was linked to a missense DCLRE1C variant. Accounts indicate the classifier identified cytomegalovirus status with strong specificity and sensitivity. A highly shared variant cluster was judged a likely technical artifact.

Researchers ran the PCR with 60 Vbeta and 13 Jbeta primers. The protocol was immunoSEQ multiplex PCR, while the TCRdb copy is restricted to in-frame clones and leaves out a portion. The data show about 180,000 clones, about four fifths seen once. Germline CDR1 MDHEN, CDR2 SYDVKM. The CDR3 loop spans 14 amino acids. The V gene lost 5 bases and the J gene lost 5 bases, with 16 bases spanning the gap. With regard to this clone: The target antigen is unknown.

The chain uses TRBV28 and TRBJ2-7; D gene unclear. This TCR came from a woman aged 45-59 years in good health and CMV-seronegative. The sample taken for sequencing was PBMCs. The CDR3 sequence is CASSPPRMNDEQYF. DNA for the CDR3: TGTGCCAGCAGTCCCCCGCGGATGAACGACGAGCAGTACTTC.